This passage covers 9 T cell receptor beta chains from one sample sequenced in a study of T cells in Graves' hyperthyroidism and ophthalmopathy (dated by TCRdb to between 2018 and 2021). Receptor libraries were prepared by multiplex PCR. Sequencing took place on an Illumina HiSeq 2000. Amplification of TCR beta CDR3 regions was carried out from RNA transcripts. The first round of RT-PCR for the TCR CDR3 was performed with the HTBI primer set and the Qiagen OneStep RT-PCR kit. TCRdb took the public reads, trimmed them with fastp at Q25, ran MiXCR for clone calling and kept in-frame beta chains. Each CDR3 protein gets just one entry, which takes the most common genes and DNA from the rows behind it. Here the sample has fewer than 700,000 distinct CDR3 sequences; 15% to 20% occur a single time. The top ten constitute less than 4.5% of the sample. Sequencing was carried out using blood. The receptors originated from a woman between 25 and 40 years old with Graves' hyperthyroidism.

This clonotype was found a few times. This rearrangement joins TRBV7-8 to TRBJ2-1; 7 nucleotides agree with TRBD2. Trimming removed 3 bases from V and 4 bases from J; junction bases left unmatched: 6. The CDR3 covers 15 residues. Germline V CDR1 and CDR2: SGHVS, FQNEAQ. CDR3 bases: TGTGCCAGCAGCTTTACGACTAGCCCTTACAATGAGCAGTTCTTC. Translated: CASSFTTSPYNEQFF.

This clonotype was found many times. The gene calls are TRBV28 and TRBJ2-3; D is uncertain. The V end lost 2 bases, the J end lost 2 bases, and 8 bases lay between the germline ends. Looked up from germline, CDR1 is MDHEN and CDR2 is SYDVKM. CDR3 length: 14 amino acids. The CDR3: CASSLDRLTDTQYF. In DNA form, the CDR3 reads TGTGCCAGCAGTTTAGATCGCCTCACAGATACGCAGTATTTT.

V usage is TRBV20-1 and J usage is TRBJ1-1, with D possibly TRBD1 on 5 matching bases. Germline-derived CDR1 and CDR2 are DFQATT and SNEGSKA (reference sequence). V shed 3 bases and J shed 5 bases, with 16 bases lying between them. The CDR3 length is 14 residues. The CDR3: CSARDALKGTEAFF. The DNA for the CDR3 is TGCAGTGCTAGGGACGCCTTAAAGGGGACTGAAGCTTTCTTT.

There are many counts of this clonotype. This chain joins TRBV7-2 and TRBJ1-3; D gene uncertain. CDR3 length equals 15 residues. Germline values: CDR1 SGHTA, CDR2 FQGNSA. V was cut by 1 base and J by 1 base, with 8 bases left in between. The CDR3 sequence: CASSLGSASGNTIYF. CDR3 nucleotide sequence: TGTGCCAGCAGCTTAGGCTCGGCATCTGGAAACACCATATATTTT.

Concerning this clonotype itself: This may arise from a read error, as a much more abundant clone is one base away. The rearrangement uses TRBV6-2 or TRBV6-3 and TRBJ1-1; D remains unclear. The CDR3 loop spans 14 amino acids. CDR1 is MNHEY, CDR2 SVGEGT, per germline. CDR3 DNA: TGTGCCGGCAGTTACGAGGTCTCGAACACTGAAGCTTTCTTT. This translates into CAGSYEVSNTEAFF.

The CDR3 here is CASRRTSGRHLLYNEQFF. The CDR3 nucleotides are TGTGCCAGCAGGCGGACTAGCGGGAGGCACTTGCTTTACAATGAGCAGTTCTTC. The J gene is TRBJ2-1, the V gene TRBV6-2 or TRBV6-3, with 14 positions matching TRBD2. V shed 6 bases and J 4 bases; nucleotides not matched to a gene: 11. This CDR3 has 18 residues. CDR1 and CDR2 (germline): MNHEY, SVGEGT.

This clonotype was detected a few times. A much bigger clone sits one base away, suggesting this may be a read error. This CDR3 fails to terminate in the conserved phenylalanine or tryptophan, so it likely reflects a read error. The genes are TRBV6-2 or TRBV6-3 and TRBJ1-1; no clear D. The CDR3 length is 12 residues. Between the trimmed V and J ends, which lost 5 bases and 4 bases, there was a span of 8 bases. CDR1 is MNHEY and CDR2 is SVGEGT in the germline V gene. CDR3 DNA sequence: TGTGCCAGCAGTGTGGGAGTCACTGAAGCTTTCCTT. Amino acids: CASSVGVTEAFL.

This clonotype was observed at least ten times. The J gene is TRBJ2-3, the V gene TRBV4-2, with D perhaps TRBD1 or TRBD2 (5 bases each). This CDR3 is built from 13 residues. Germline V gene lookup returns CDR1 LGHNA and CDR2 YNFKEQ. The germline V and J ends were trimmed by 0 bases and 8 bases, with 9 bases remaining between them. CDR3 DNA: TGTGCCAGCAGCCAAGAATCCGGGGCTACGCAGTATTTT. Encoded protein: CASSQESGATQYF.

This chain links TRBV6-2 or TRBV6-3 with TRBJ1-1, with D tentatively TRBD1 (5 bases). V gave up 2 bases and J gave up 0 bases, with 13 bases separating them. Per the germline V gene, CDR1 is MNHEY and CDR2 is SVGEGT. There are 16 residues in the CDR3. The CDR3, as DNA: TGTGCCAGCAGTTACCGACAGACGCTTGTGAACACTGAAGCTTTCTTT. Translating it yields CASSYRQTLVNTEAFF.